This passage covers 5 T cell receptor beta chains from one sample sequenced in a study of human T cells and chemical hapten exposure. TCRdb called the RACE reads again in MiXCR, with one record for every CDR3 protein. The table records about 350,000 distinct CDR3 sequences, about 6% of them present only once. Time point: patch test 2, 6 weeks after DPC sensitization. Treatment: therapeutic diphenylcyclopropenone sensitization with weekly scalp DPC. Sequencing used whole blood, obtained in connection with sensitization to the hapten diphenylcyclopropenone (DPC). All receptors derive from a woman younger than 30 with alopecia areata. Some clones in this sample may be carry-over from other donors' samples.

This clonotype was detected a few times. V is TRBV7-2 and J is TRBJ2-7, with D uncertain. Germline CDR1 is SGHTA and CDR2 is FQGNSA. The CDR3 runs 14 residues. Deletions cut 4 bases from V and 6 bases from J, with 16 bases between. The CDR3 loop reads CASSSPPRLGEQYF. In nucleotides, the CDR3 is TGTGCCAGCAGCTCACCGCCCCGCCTGGGCGAGCAGTACTTC.

This clonotype has just a few counts. The chain links TRBV12-3 or TRBV12-4 to TRBJ1-1; 11 bases are a match to TRBD1. CDR3 length equals 14 residues. J was trimmed by 7 bases and V by 5 bases; bases with no gene match: 6. CDR3 protein: CASSPFGTGGEAFF. The CDR3 nucleotides read TGTGCCAGCAGTCCATTCGGGACAGGGGGTGAAGCTTTCTTT.

This clonotype has ten or more counts. The DNA for the CDR3 is TGTGCCAGCAGCTTAAGCATGGGAGACACTGAAGCTTTCTTT. Protein: CASSLSMGDTEAFF. The chain uses TRBV7-3 and TRBJ1-1; no clear D. V lost 1 base to trimming and J lost 3 bases, with 9 bases between them. This CDR3 is 14 amino acids long. CDR1 and CDR2 (germline): SGHTA, FQGTGA.

The CDR3 reads CASSYRGVLYNEQFF. The CDR3 bases are TGTGCCAGCAGTTACCGAGGCGTACTCTACAATGAGCAGTTCTTC. The V gene is TRBV6-2 or TRBV6-3, the J gene TRBJ2-1; D is unresolved. Trimming cost V 2 bases and J 3 bases, with 11 bases left between them. The CDR3 contains 15 residues. The germline V gene has CDR1 MNHEY and CDR2 SVGEGT.

This sequence joins TRBV2 and TRBJ1-4, with D perhaps TRBD1 (6 bases). Between the trimmed V and J ends, which lost 6 bases and 7 bases, there was a span of 12 bases. The CDR3 is made up of 13 amino acids. CDR1 and CDR2 from the germline V gene are SNHLY and FYNNEI. Written as DNA, the CDR3 is TGTGCCAGCAGCGCAGGAGGGGGTGAAAAACTGTTTTTT. It is translated as CASSAGGGEKLFF.